This T cell receptor (beta chain) was retrieved from a study of CD8+ T cells in alopecia areata. Study-wide context: Among treated patients, oral tofacitinib was administered at 5 to 10 mg twice daily. Study results and caveats: Greater clonality was observed in lesional scalp samples, especially alopecia totalis/universalis, versus normal scalp.

Comments on this clone: The target antigen is unknown.

The CDR3 extends over 17 amino acids. Trimming took off 0 bases at V and 12 bases at J, with 24 bases between the two ends. Looked up from germline, CDR1 is SGHDN and CDR2 is FVKESK. In each case, RNA was isolated and then reverse transcribed into cDNA as the sequencing template. This table comes from immunoSEQ multiplex PCR, and its TCRdb copy is limited to in-frame clones, with some not included. Of 170,000 or so clones listed, about 60% are singletons. Treatment: oral pan-JAK inhibitor, 5-10 mg twice daily. The TCR originated in a human donor with alopecia areata. The V and J genes are TRBV14 and TRBJ2-1; D is ambiguous. This sample comprised CD8+ T cells sorted from blood, obtained at week 24, from a patient treated with tofacitinib. DNA for the CDR3: TGTGCCAGCAGCCAAGATGTGTGGGGAAGGAATCTCTCGGGGCAGTTCTTC. Its translation is CASSQDVWGRNLSGQFF.